The source of this T cell receptor (beta chain) is a study of OX40 agonist ivuxolimab in advanced cancers. The table came from immunoSEQ multiplex PCR; TCRdb's copy has only in-frame clones and leaves some out. The top ten hold roughly 13% of the sample, which has over 40,000 clones, 87% seen once. This sample comprised CD4+ or CD8+ T cells sorted from blood, obtained in a trial of the OX40 agonist ivuxolimab. The source is an adult with an advanced solid tumor such as melanoma, head and neck, liver or kidney cancer.

The CDR3 region has the DNA TGTGCCAGCAGTGAATTTATTGTCAGAAGTAATGAAAAACTGTTTTTT. This gives the protein CASSEFIVRSNEKLFF. The rearrangement uses TRBV6-1 and TRBJ1-4; the D is unclear. The germline V gene encodes CDR1 MNHNS and CDR2 SASEGT. Trimming shortened V by 2 bases and J by 4 bases, and 14 bases separated the two germline ends. This CDR3 contains 16 residues.